The TCR beta chain under discussion was sequenced for a study of T cells in Graves' hyperthyroidism and ophthalmopathy. RNA transcripts gave rise to amplified TCR beta CDR3 regions. A set of HTBI primers served as the primers for a first-round RT-PCR of the TCR CDR3. TCRdb processed the multiplex PCR reads anew with MiXCR; each CDR3 protein has one entry. The table has 700,000 to 850,000 distinct CDR3 sequences, under 45% seen once. Across 18 months, stable Graves' hyperthyroidism was marked by no progression to ophthalmopathy. From germline, CDR1 is SGHTA and CDR2 FQGNSA. CDR3 size: 14 residues. V lost 10 bases and J lost 7, with 17 bases in between.

The TCR sequence derives from a woman aged 40 to 55 with Graves' hyperthyroidism. Specimen: blood. J is TRBJ1-6 and V is TRBV7-2; tentative D call: TRBD1 (5 bases). CDR3 loop: CATARGVLNSPLHF. CDR3 DNA: TGTGCCACCGCTCGGGGGGTCCTGAATTCACCCCTCCACTTT.